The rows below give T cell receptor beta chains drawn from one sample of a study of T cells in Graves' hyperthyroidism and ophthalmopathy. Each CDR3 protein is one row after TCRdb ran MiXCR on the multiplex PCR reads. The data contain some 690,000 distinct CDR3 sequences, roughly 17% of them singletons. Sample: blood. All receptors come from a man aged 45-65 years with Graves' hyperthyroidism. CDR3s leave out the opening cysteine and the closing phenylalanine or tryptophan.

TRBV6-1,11,ASTPREGHEAF
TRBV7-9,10,ASSLLSDTQY
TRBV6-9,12,ASSYKGRNYGYT
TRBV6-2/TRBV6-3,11,ASSYGRHGEAF
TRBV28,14,ASSLWTGGRSSPLH
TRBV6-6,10,ASSYATGIEF
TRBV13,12,ASSLGGASGELF
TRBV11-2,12,ASSLDRGSYEQY
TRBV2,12,ASIRTEVTGELF
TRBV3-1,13,ASSPMQRENYEQY
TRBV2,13,ASRSQGTPYNEQF
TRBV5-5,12,ASSLGLGVGEQF
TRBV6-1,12,ASSPYQGGEKLF
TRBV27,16,ASYSGGGTFGRYYEQY
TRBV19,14,ASSLLPGQGLYEQY
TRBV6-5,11,ASSYSDQETQY
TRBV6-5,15,ASSYLFLAESYNEQF
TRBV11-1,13,ASKMTGLAGGEQF
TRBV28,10,ASTRLQETQY
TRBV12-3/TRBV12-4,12,ASSFPRVKNIQY
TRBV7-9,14,ASSTMTSGNFYEQY
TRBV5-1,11,ASSFSTDYEQY
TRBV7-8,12,ASSSDRALYEQY
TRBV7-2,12,ASSFEGMNTEAF
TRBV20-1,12,SALPGQATYEQY
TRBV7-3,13,ASSLEGQSSYEQY
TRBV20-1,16,SARDARTSGVTYNEQF
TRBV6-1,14,ASRKGTSGHQETQY
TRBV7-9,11,ASSETAYSPLH
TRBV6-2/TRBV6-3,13,ASREDGFVNQPQH
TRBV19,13,ASSIDKGETDTQY
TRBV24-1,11,ATSSSGTREAF
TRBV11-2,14,ASSPSYRGIGYEQY
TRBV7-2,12,ASSLLGQNTEAF
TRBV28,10,ASSLTADEQY
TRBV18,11,ASSPELNTEAF
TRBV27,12,ASSLGGIREKLF
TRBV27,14,ASRPLGQGVQEEQF
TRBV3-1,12,ASSLGTGDNEQY
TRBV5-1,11,ASSWQSTYGYT
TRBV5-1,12,ASSLGRGSSPLH
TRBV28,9,ASSSRYEQY
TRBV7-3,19,ASSSPLRGGDRAMIPYEQY
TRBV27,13,ASSPLSRASYEQY
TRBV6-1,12,ASSYTGFNYGYT
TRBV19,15,ASTRGTGFSGANVLT
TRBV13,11,ASSLSAGREQY